The 15 T cell receptor beta chains below come from one sample, sequenced in a study of T cells after yellow fever vaccination (dated by TCRdb to the late 2010s). Library preparation employed 5' RACE. For sequencing, an Illumina NovaSeq 6000 was employed. TCRdb reworked the public reads: Q25 trimming with fastp, MiXCR clone assembly, productive beta chains retained. Each CDR3 protein gets just one entry, which takes the most common genes and DNA from the rows behind it. Here the sample has approximately 330,000 distinct CDR3 sequences; roughly an eighth occur a single time. About 3% of the sample rests with the top ten. This sample's treatment or condition label indicates: live attenuated yellow fever vaccine strain. The specimen was CD4+ T cells sorted from PBMCs, collected 15 days after the yellow fever booster vaccination. The receptors were gathered from a young man who received the YFV17D yellow fever vaccine.

This chain links TRBV20-1 with TRBJ2-3; 8 nucleotides line up with TRBD2. This CDR3 comprises 15 residues. The junction had 11 bases not matched to a gene; V was cut back by 6 bases and J by 3 bases. In germline, CDR1 is DFQATT, CDR2 SNEGSKA (reference sequence). DNA of the CDR3: TGCAGTGCCCTCAAGCGGGAGTGGGGTACAGATACGCAGTATTTT. This encodes CSALKREWGTDTQYF.

J is TRBJ1-2 and V is TRBV20-1; no clear D gene. This CDR3 has 11 residues. The V end was cut by 6 bases, the J end by 5 bases, with 10 bases between. CDR1 is DFQATT and CDR2 is SNEGSKA in the germline V gene (reference sequence). The CDR3 region has the DNA TGCAGTGCCACGTGGGGTTATGGCTACACCTTC. It yields the protein CSATWGYGYTF.

The rearrangement links TRBV6-2 or TRBV6-3 to TRBJ1-2; TRBD1 might be the D (6 bases). Germline V lookup: CDR1 MNHEY, CDR2 SVGEGT. V lost 2 bases and J lost 4, with 11 bases in between. CDR3 length: 14 residues. CDR3 region: CASSYQGTGYGYTF. The CDR3 DNA is TGTGCCAGCAGTTACCAGGGGACCGGCTATGGCTACACCTTC.

The sample holds a few counts of this clonotype. J is TRBJ2-7 and V is TRBV6-2 or TRBV6-3, with a weak D call TRBD1 (6 bases). Germline values: CDR1 MNHEY, CDR2 SVGEGT. V was trimmed by 5 bases and J by 0 bases, leaving 17 bases between them. The CDR3 contains 16 residues. In DNA form, the CDR3 reads TGTGCCAGCAGTCCCCCCAGGGGATCCCTCTCCTACGAGCAGTACGTC. Amino acid sequence: CASSPPRGSLSYEQYV.

This rearrangement joins TRBV5-1 to TRBJ1-2; the match to TRBD1 covers 7 bases. Germline V gives CDR1 SGHRS, CDR2 YFSETQ. The CDR3 consists of 13 residues. With 4 bases clipped from V and 8 bases from J, the junction kept 8 bases outside the gene matches. CDR3 nucleotide sequence: TGCGCCAGCAGCCAGGAAACAGGGGCCGGCTACACCTTC. Its protein product is CASSQETGAGYTF.

J is TRBJ2-7 and V is TRBV12-3 or TRBV12-4; TRBD2 is a possible D gene (7 bases). The CDR3 runs 14 residues. Deletions cut 3 bases from V and 4 bases from J, with 13 bases between. DNA of the CDR3: TGTGCCAGCAGTTTGGGGGGGCAGCAATACGAGCAGTACTTC. Translated, it gives CASSLGGQQYEQYF.

V usage is TRBV4-1 and J usage is TRBJ2-2; D might be TRBD1 (5 bases). CDR3 length: 16 amino acids. Per germline, CDR1 MGHRA and CDR2 YSYEKL. V was clipped by 0 bases and J by 1 base, with 9 bases between them. The CDR3 reads CASSQEVTGNTGELFF. As DNA, the CDR3 is TGCGCCAGCAGCCAAGAAGTTACAGGGAACACCGGGGAGCTGTTTTTT.

V and J are TRBV7-3 and TRBJ2-3; unclear D gene. Germline loops: CDR1 SGHTA, CDR2 FQGTGA. V lost 5 bases and J 0 bases, leaving 9 bases between the germline ends. CDR3 length: 14 residues. The CDR3, as DNA: TGTGCCAGCAGCCAAGGCCATAGCACAGATACGCAGTATTTT. This gives the protein CASSQGHSTDTQYF.

This clonotype was counted only a few times. The chain carries TRBV6-2 or TRBV6-3 and TRBJ2-1, with TRBD1 matching over 7 bases. Germline-derived CDR1 and CDR2 are MNHEY and SVGEGT. The ends lost 5 bases at V and 6 bases at J; junction bases unmatched: 4. The CDR3 has 13 amino acids. CDR3 DNA sequence: TGTGCCAGCAGTCGTAGGACAGGCAATGAGCAGTTCTTC. Its translation: CASSRRTGNEQFF.

This clonotype was found many times. The chain uses TRBV7-2 and TRBJ2-5; D unresolved. CDR1 and CDR2 from the germline V gene are SGHTA and FQGNSA. The V and J ends lost 4 bases and 1 base respectively, with 10 bases between them. The CDR3 extends over 14 amino acids. The CDR3 sequence: CASSSTGLQETQYF. Here the CDR3 DNA reads TGTGCCAGCAGCTCCACGGGCCTCCAAGAGACCCAGTACTTC.

This clonotype came up a few times. The V and J genes are TRBV7-9 and TRBJ1-4; 7 bases fit TRBD1. CDR1 is SEHNR, CDR2 FQNEAQ, per germline (reference sequence). Losses at the gene ends were 0 bases for V and 8 bases for J; bases not matched to a gene: 6. This CDR3 is 15 amino acids long. CDR3 region: CASSLAGGGREKLFF. CDR3 nucleotides: TGTGCCAGCAGCTTAGCAGGGGGCGGGCGAGAAAAACTGTTTTTT. The whole variable domain, remainder taken from reference TRBV7-9 and TRBJ1-4, is DTGVSQNPRHKITKRGQNVTFRCDPISEHNRLYWYRQTLGQGPEFLTYFQNEAQLEKSRLLSDRFSAERPKGSFSTLEIQRTEQGDSAMYLCASSLAGGGREKLFFGSGTQLSVL.

The chain combines TRBV5-1 with TRBJ2-2, with TRBD1 matching over 8 bases. CDR1 is SGHRS and CDR2 is YFSETQ in the germline V gene. The trim removed 7 bases at V and 4 bases at J, leaving 21 bases unmatched. This CDR3 is built from 19 residues. CDR3: CASADRRTGTPRGTGELFF. The CDR3 DNA reads TGCGCCAGCGCCGACCGACGGACAGGGACGCCCAGGGGCACCGGGGAGCTGTTTTTT.

This clonotype was detected a few times. V is TRBV6-5 and J is TRBJ1-2; unclear D gene. The germline CDR1 and CDR2 sequences are MNHEY and SVGAGI. This CDR3 has 13 residues. The ends were cut back, 2 bases at V and 2 bases at J, with 6 bases in the middle. The CDR3 nucleotides read TGTGCCAGCAGTTACGCGGGGAACTATGGCTACACCTTC. This gives the protein CASSYAGNYGYTF.

This chain uses TRBV4-2 with TRBJ2-7, with D unresolved. The CDR3 is 13 amino acids. Germline assignment: CDR1 LGHNA and CDR2 YNFKEQ. V dropped 0 bases and J dropped 1 base, with 4 bases sitting between them. The CDR3, as DNA: TGTGCCAGCAGCCAAGATCTATCCTACGAGCAGTACTTC. The encoded protein is CASSQDLSYEQYF.

The J gene is TRBJ2-3, the V gene TRBV5-1; tentatively, D is TRBD2 (7 bases). V was shortened by 0 bases and J by 2 bases, with 16 bases between the two germline ends. Germline CDR1 reads SGHRS; CDR2 reads YFSETQ. The CDR3 has 17 residues. Here the CDR3 DNA reads TGCGCCAGCAGCTTGGGTGGTGGGGCGGGGGCCACAGATACGCAGTATTTT. This sequence encodes CASSLGGGAGATDTQYF.